This T cell receptor beta chain was identified in a study of blood T cell repertoires in COVID-19. Study at large: The samples span acute and convalescent COVID-19 from the United States, Italy and Spain.

In the original analysis: Reference gene primer amplification in the assay estimated nucleated cell counts. The method was immunoSEQ multiplex PCR; TCRdb's version includes in-frame clones alone and lacks a portion of them. The D gene and trimming were derived from the DNA, and the V and J assignments and clone size from that table. The sample lists about 300,000 clones, 89% seen once, with less than 2% in the top ten. This clone was found once. The germline gives CDR1 SGHTA, CDR2 FQGNSA. This CDR3 is built from 14 residues. The V gene lost 1 base and the J gene lost 4 bases, with 10 bases spanning the gap. Participants, roughly 18 to 90 years old, spanned under 25 US areas. In assigning cohorts, the study relied on participant-reported clinical history.

This sequence was found in a woman aged 40 to 50 who had recovered from COVID-19. The chain recombines TRBV7-2 with TRBJ1-2; D is unclear. Sequencing was done on a sample of PBMCs or T cells enriched from blood (not recorded which). The CDR3 here is CASSLGGISYGYTF. The CDR3 nucleotides read TGTGCCAGCAGCTTAGGCGGGATCAGCTATGGCTACACCTTC.